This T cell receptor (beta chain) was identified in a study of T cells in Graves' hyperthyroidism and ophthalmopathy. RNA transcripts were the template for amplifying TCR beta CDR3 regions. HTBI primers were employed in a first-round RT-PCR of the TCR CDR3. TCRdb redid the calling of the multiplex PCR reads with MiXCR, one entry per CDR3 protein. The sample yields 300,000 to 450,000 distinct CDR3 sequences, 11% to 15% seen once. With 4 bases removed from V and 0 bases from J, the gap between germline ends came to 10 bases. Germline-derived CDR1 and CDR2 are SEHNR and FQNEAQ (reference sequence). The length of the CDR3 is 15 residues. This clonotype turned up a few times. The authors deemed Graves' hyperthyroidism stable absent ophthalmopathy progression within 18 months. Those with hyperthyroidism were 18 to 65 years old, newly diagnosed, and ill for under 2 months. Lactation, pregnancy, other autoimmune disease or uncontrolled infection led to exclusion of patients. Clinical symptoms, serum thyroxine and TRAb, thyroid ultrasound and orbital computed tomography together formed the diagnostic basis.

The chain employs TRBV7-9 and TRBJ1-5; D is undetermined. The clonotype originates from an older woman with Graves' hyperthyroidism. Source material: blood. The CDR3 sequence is CASSSISNSNQPQHF. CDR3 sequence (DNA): TGTGCCAGCAGCTCCATCAGTAATAGCAATCAGCCCCAGCATTTT. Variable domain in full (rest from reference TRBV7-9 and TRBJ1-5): DTGVSQNPRHKITKRGQNVTFRCDPISEHNRLYWYRQTLGQGPEFLTYFQNEAQLEKSRLLSDRFSAERPKGSFSTLEIQRTEQGDSAMYLCASSSISNSNQPQHFGDGTRLSIL.